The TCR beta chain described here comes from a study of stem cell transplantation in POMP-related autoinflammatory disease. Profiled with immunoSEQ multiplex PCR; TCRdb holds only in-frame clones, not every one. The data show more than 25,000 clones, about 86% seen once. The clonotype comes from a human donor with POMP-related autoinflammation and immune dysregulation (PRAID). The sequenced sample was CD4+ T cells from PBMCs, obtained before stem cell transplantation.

CDR3 in amino acids: CASSYSGQFEGYTF. CDR3 nucleotides: TGTGCCAGCAGTTACTCTGGACAGTTTGAGGGCTACACCTTC. This sequence joins TRBV6-5 and TRBJ1-2; possibly TRBD1 for D (6 bases). V dropped 0 bases and J dropped 8 bases, with 13 bases sitting between them. Germline lookup yields CDR1 MNHEY and CDR2 SVGAGI. This CDR3 is built from 14 residues.